These T cell receptor beta chains were read from a single sample in a study of blood T cell repertoires in COVID-19. Clones were read by immunoSEQ multiplex PCR, and TCRdb kept only the in-frame ones, dropping some. The data hold around 71,000 clones, with more than 80% observed a single time. The specimen was peripheral blood. The receptors shown here come from a man older than 75 with acute or convalescent COVID-19. Each CDR3 is given with its conserved first and last residue. D genes are given only for firm matches. Not every row has a clone size; where given, it reads once, few, many or a size class.

.,TRBV27,TRBJ2-6,.,TGTGCCAGCAGTTTAGCTCGATATCCGGGGGGGGCCAACGTCCTGACTTTC,CASSLARYPGGANVLTF
.,TRBV11-2,TRBJ2-5,.,TGTGCCAGCAGCTTAAATTGGGCAGTGAAAGGGACCCAGTACTTC,CASSLNWAVKGTQYF
.,TRBV6-2/TRBV6-3,TRBJ1-1,.,TGTGCCAGCAGTTACTGGGGCAGGAACGAAGCTTTCTTT,CASSYWGRNEAFF
TRBD1,TRBV3-1/TRBV3-2,TRBJ2-3,.,TGTGCCAGCAGCCTCCGACAGGGGTGGAACACAGATACGCAGTATTTT,CASSLRQGWNTDTQYF
TRBD1,TRBV3-1/TRBV3-2,TRBJ2-7,.,TGTGCCAGCAGCCAACCGGGACAGGGATCTCGGGAGCAGTACTTC,CASSQPGQGSREQYF
.,TRBV5-1,TRBJ1-6,.,TGCGCCAGCAGCTTGGGGACAGACTTCTCCTATAATTCACCCCTCCACTTT,CASSLGTDFSYNSPLHF
TRBD2,TRBV7-2,TRBJ2-2,.,TGTGCCAGCAGCTCTGCGGCGGGGGACGCTACCGGGGAGCTGTTTTTT,CASSSAAGDATGELFF
TRBD1,TRBV30,TRBJ2-7,.,TGTGCCTGGAGTGCCCCGGACAGGAACTCCTACGAGCAGTACTTC,CAWSAPDRNSYEQYF
TRBD1,TRBV18,TRBJ2-7,.,TGTGCCAGCTCTATGGGACAGGGGGACGAGCAGTACTTC,CASSMGQGDEQYF
TRBD1,TRBV5-1,TRBJ2-6,.,TGCGCCAGCAGCCCACCGACAGGGGCTGGGGCCAACGTCCTGACTTTC,CASSPPTGAGANVLTF
TRBD2,TRBV11-2,TRBJ2-2,few,TGTGCCAGCAGCTCACTCCGGGGGGAGTCGGTGGGGGAGCTGTTTTTT,CASSSLRGESVGELFF
.,TRBV7-9,TRBJ2-1,few,TGTGCCAGCAGCTCCACCGGGGGCTACAATGAGCAGTTCTTC,CASSSTGGYNEQFF
.,TRBV6-5,TRBJ2-3,.,TGTGCCAGCAGTTACGATAGAAGCGGCCCCACAGATACGCAGTATTTT,CASSYDRSGPTDTQYF
TRBD1,TRBV7-2,TRBJ1-2,.,TGTGCCAGCAGCTTAGAGGACAGGGGGCAGAGGTATGGCTACACCTTC,CASSLEDRGQRYGYTF
TRBD1,TRBV7-2,TRBJ1-1,once,TGTGCCAGCAGCGAACAGGGGTCGTTGGGCACTGAAGCTTTCTTT,CASSEQGSLGTEAFF
.,TRBV11-2,TRBJ2-7,.,TGTGCCAGCAGCTCGTCAATCGGAGGGGGCGAGAACGAGCAGTACTTC,CASSSSIGGGENEQYF
TRBD2,TRBV27,TRBJ2-7,.,TGTGCCAGCAGTTTCCAGAGGATAGCGGGCCTCTACGAGCAGTACTTC,CASSFQRIAGLYEQYF
.,TRBV11-3,TRBJ2-2,few,TGTGCCAGCAGCCCCGGTACTAGTACCGGGGAGCTGTTTTTT,CASSPGTSTGELFF
.,TRBV7-8,TRBJ1-1,.,TGTGCCAGCAGCTTATCTCGTGAAGGGGGATTGGTAGCTTTCTTT,CASSLSREGGLVAFF
TRBD1,TRBV7-2,TRBJ1-2,.,TGTGCCAGCAGCGATCTCCAGTGGACAGGGATCTATGGCTACACCTTC,CASSDLQWTGIYGYTF
TRBD2,TRBV2,TRBJ2-5,.,TGTGCCAGCAGGCCCCCTACTAGCGGGGGCGCGGAGACCCAGTACTTC,CASRPPTSGGAETQYF
TRBD2,TRBV29-1,TRBJ2-7,once,TGCAGCGTGGCGTCAGCGGGAGGCTACGAGCAGTACTTC,CSVASAGGYEQYF
TRBD2,TRBV5-1,TRBJ2-1,.,TGCGCCAGCAGCCCTCTAGCGGGGGGGGTGTCCTACAATGAGCAGTTCTTC,CASSPLAGGVSYNEQFF
.,TRBV9,TRBJ2-3,.,TGTGCCAGCAGCGTTGGGACTGCAGGATACACAGATACGCAGTATTTT,CASSVGTAGYTDTQYF
.,TRBV10-2,TRBJ2-7,few,.,CASSDWGTGAQIGYF
.,TRBV29-1,TRBJ1-1,once,TGCAGCGCATTAGAGACAGTAGGTACTGAAGCTTTCTTT,CSALETVGTEAFF
.,TRBV7-9,TRBJ2-7,.,TGTGCCAGCAGCTTAGGGCTAGCCCTTACCTACGAGCAGTACTTC,CASSLGLALTYEQYF
TRBD1,TRBV4-1,TRBJ2-7,.,TGCGCCAGCAGCCCATCAGGTGGGACAGCCTCGACCTACGAGCAGTACTTC,CASSPSGGTASTYEQYF
TRBD1,TRBV19,TRBJ1-3,.,TGTGCCAGTAAGGACAGGGACATCGCTGGAGAATCCATATATTTT,CASKDRDIAGESIYF
.,TRBV30,TRBJ1-2,few,TGTGCCTGGTCTGGACAGTCGTATGGCTACACCTTC,CAWSGQSYGYTF
TRBD1,TRBV29-1,TRBJ2-5,.,TGCAGCGTCGCCGGACAGGGTCAAGAGACCCAGTACTTC,CSVAGQGQETQYF
TRBD1,TRBV19,TRBJ2-5,.,TGTGCCAGTAGTCCCGGACAGGGGTATACAGAGACCCAGTACTTC,CASSPGQGYTETQYF
.,TRBV20-1,TRBJ2-2,.,TGCAGTGCTAGTAATCCTACCACGAACACCGGGGAGCTGTTTTTT,CSASNPTTNTGELFF
.,TRBV25-1,TRBJ2-5,.,TGTGCCAGCAGTGAATCCGGAGGGCCCCAAGAGACCCAGTACTTC,CASSESGGPQETQYF
TRBD1,TRBV7-3,TRBJ1-5,.,TGTGCCAGCAACCCCTCCCACGGGACAGGGGGGGCTACTAGCAATCAGCCCCAGCATTTT,CASNPSHGTGGATSNQPQHF
TRBD2,TRBV9,TRBJ2-1,.,TGTGCCAGCAGCGTACCCGGGACTACGGTGTATGAGCAGTTCTTC,CASSVPGTTVYEQFF
TRBD2,TRBV5-1,TRBJ2-3,once,TGCGCCAGCAGCTTCGGGGGACTAGCGGCAGATACGCAGTATTTT,CASSFGGLAADTQYF
.,TRBV4-3,TRBJ1-1,.,TGCGCCAGCAGCCGCCTTTCCCGCGGGAACACTGAAGCTTTCTTT,CASSRLSRGNTEAFF
.,TRBV18,TRBJ2-7,.,TGTGCCAGCTCACCCGCGACAGCCTCCCCTAACGAGCAGTACTTC,CASSPATASPNEQYF
TRBD2,TRBV13,TRBJ2-7,.,TGTGCCAGCAGCTTCCGCCCCCATACTAGCGGTCAAGGGGGGTCCTACGAGCAGTACTTC,CASSFRPHTSGQGGSYEQYF
.,TRBV19,TRBJ1-5,.,TGTGCCAGTAGTATAGCCTCAGGTGGGACACTTGATTATCAGCCCCAGCATTTT,CASSIASGGTLDYQPQHF
TRBD1,TRBV11-2,TRBJ2-7,medium-sized,TGTGCCAGCAGACGGGACAGATCCTACGAGCAGTACTTC,CASRRDRSYEQYF
TRBD1,TRBV11-2,TRBJ2-1,.,TGTGCCAGCAGCTCGGACAGGTCGGATGAGCAGTTCTTC,CASSSDRSDEQFF
.,TRBV4-3,TRBJ1-2,once,TGCGCCAGCAGCCAAGATCTGCCCGGGACATCGAACTATGGCTACACCTTC,CASSQDLPGTSNYGYTF
TRBD2,TRBV6-5,TRBJ2-5,.,TGTGCCAGCAGGCCGAGCGGGAGAGGCGAGACCCAGTACTTC,CASRPSGRGETQYF
.,TRBV28,TRBJ2-5,.,TGTGCCAGCAGTTTATTGAGCTCCGATTCGTACCAGTACTTC,CASSLLSSDSYQYF
.,TRBV7-2,TRBJ1-3,.,TGTGCCAGCAGCTTAGTTGGGGGCGGTGGAAACACCATATATTTT,CASSLVGGGGNTIYF
TRBD2,TRBV18,TRBJ2-7,.,TGTGCCAGCTCACCACGGACCGGGGGGGAGCAGTACTTC,CASSPRTGGEQYF
.,TRBV27,TRBJ2-1,.,TGTGCCAGCAGTTTATCATTGGTTCCCTTCGCAGGGATCTCCTACAATGAGCAGTTCTTC,CASSLSLVPFAGISYNEQFF
TRBD1,TRBV7-2,TRBJ1-5,.,TGTGCCAGCAGTTCCGGGACAGGGAAAGGACAGCCCCAGCATTTT,CASSSGTGKGQPQHF
TRBD2,TRBV28,TRBJ2-1,.,TGTGCCAGCAGCAAACCCGGACTAGTTGACGATGAGCAGTTCTTC,CASSKPGLVDDEQFF
TRBD1,TRBV6-2/TRBV6-3,TRBJ2-3,.,TGTGCCAGCAGTTACTCGGGTTCCGGGACAGTGGATACGCAGTATTTT,CASSYSGSGTVDTQYF
.,TRBV10-1,TRBJ1-1,.,TGCGCCAGCAGCGCCCAGGGGAGAGGAACTGAAGCTTTCTTT,CASSAQGRGTEAFF
TRBD2,TRBV7-2,TRBJ2-1,.,TGTGCCAGCACCCTAGGGCTAGCGGGAGGTGATGAGCAGTTCTTC,CASTLGLAGGDEQFF
.,TRBV7-9,TRBJ2-3,.,TGTGCCAGCAGCCCAGGGTCGAACACAGATACGCAGTATTTT,CASSPGSNTDTQYF
TRBD1,TRBV6-2/TRBV6-3,TRBJ2-3,.,TGTGCCAGCAGTCTACAGGGGGCAGATACGCAGTATTTT,CASSLQGADTQYF
.,TRBV28,TRBJ1-2,few,TGTGCCAGCAGTTTCGCTCTTGTGTCGGACAGAGTTTTCTATGGCTACACCTTC,CASSFALVSDRVFYGYTF